The 27 T cell receptor beta chains below all came from one sample that was sequenced in a study of Graves' ophthalmopathy and Graves' hyperthyroidism. RNA transcripts were the template, and TCR beta CDR3 regions were amplified from them. HTBI primers primed a first-round RT-PCR, and a second-round multiplex PCR followed. TCRdb redid the calling of the multiplex PCR reads with MiXCR, one entry per CDR3 protein. The sample records hundreds of thousands of distinct CDR3 sequences, around 50% being singletons. The sample comprised peripheral blood. The receptor set was obtained from an adult man with Graves' ophthalmopathy.

This clonotype has ten or more counts. The DNA for the CDR3 is TGTGCCAGCAGTGAGTGGGACAGGGTAGGCGGCTACACCTTC. Protein: CASSEWDRVGGYTF. V and J are TRBV2 and TRBJ1-2; the match to TRBD1 covers 9 bases. There are 14 residues in the CDR3. The germline CDR1 and CDR2 sequences are SNHLY and FYNNEI. The junction had 7 bases not matched to a gene; V was cut back by 3 bases and J by 8 bases. Looking up the rest from reference TRBV2 and TRBJ1-2 gives the full variable domain: EPEVTQTPSHQVTQMGQEVILRCVPISNHLYFYWYRQILGQKVEFLVSFYNNEISEKSEIFDDQFSVERPDGSNFTLKIRSTKLEDSAMYFCASSEWDRVGGYTFGSGTRLTVV.

The rearrangement uses TRBV5-1 and TRBJ2-7, with D possibly matching TRBD2 (6 bases). This CDR3 has 14 residues. The germline CDR1 and CDR2 sequences are SGHRS and YFSETQ. With 2 bases removed from V and 7 bases from J, the gap between germline ends came to 16 bases. CDR3 DNA: TGCGCCAGCAGCTTACGACCGGCGGAGGGGGAGCAGTACTTC. It specifies CASSLRPAEGEQYF.

V and J are TRBV4-1 and TRBJ2-2; 8 bases map to TRBD2. Germline V CDR1 and CDR2: MGHRA, YSYEKL. Losses at the gene ends were 0 bases for V and 8 bases for J; bases not matched to a gene: 8. The CDR3 loop spans 16 amino acids. In DNA, the CDR3 is TGCGCCAGCAGCCAAGAGCCCGGACTAGCAACGGGGGAGCTGTTTTTT. Encoded protein: CASSQEPGLATGELFF.

The chain uses TRBV7-2 and TRBJ2-7; D is unresolved. Trimming took off 3 bases at V and 2 bases at J, with 8 bases between the two ends. Per germline, CDR1 SGHTA and CDR2 FQGNSA. CDR3 length: 13 amino acids. CDR3 DNA sequence: TGTGCCAGCAGCTTGGCCGATACCTACGAGCAGTACTTC. Translating it yields CASSLADTYEQYF.

This clonotype has a count of ten or more. This chain links TRBV30 with TRBJ2-7; perhaps TRBD2 as D (7 bases). Trimming removed 0 bases from V and 3 bases from J, with 9 bases in between. In germline, CDR1 is GTSNPN, CDR2 SVGIG (reference sequence). The CDR3 has 13 amino acids. The CDR3 DNA reads as TGTGCCTGGAGTGTAGGGGGGGACTACGAGCAGTACTTC. This encodes CAWSVGGDYEQYF.

This rearrangement joins TRBV7-3 to TRBJ1-6; 7 bases align to TRBD1. CDR1 and CDR2 from the germline V gene are SGHTA and FQGTGA. V was pared by 5 bases and J by 16 bases, with 11 bases of the junction left unmatched. This CDR3 comprises 13 residues. The CDR3 region is CASSATTGDSLHF. The CDR3 DNA is TGTGCCAGCAGCGCCACAACAGGGGATTCTCTCCACTTT.

This rearrangement joins TRBV5-5 to TRBJ1-2; D ambiguous. The CDR3 is 15 amino acids. Trimming left V 4 bases short and J 2 bases short, with 15 bases between. Germline V CDR1 and CDR2: SGHKS, YYEKEE (reference sequence). This chain's CDR3 is CASSPRNTLNYGYTF. The CDR3 DNA reads TGTGCCAGCAGCCCCCGGAATACCCTAAACTATGGCTACACCTTC.

V usage is TRBV6-1 and J usage is TRBJ1-1; D is perhaps TRBD1 (6 bases). V dropped 6 bases and J dropped 3 bases, with 17 bases sitting between them. This CDR3 has 15 residues. Per the germline V gene, CDR1 is MNHNS and CDR2 is SASEGT. CDR3 protein: CASRQGGVRDTEAFF. CDR3 nucleotides: TGTGCCAGCAGACAGGGAGGAGTCCGGGACACTGAAGCTTTCTTT.

The genes are TRBV9 and TRBJ1-1, with D perhaps matching TRBD1 (5 bases). CDR1 SGDLS and CDR2 YYNGEE come from the germline V gene. The CDR3 has 15 residues. The V end was cut by 0 bases, the J end by 1 base, with 10 bases between. CDR3 sequence: CASSVDPGTNTEAFF. DNA of the CDR3: TGTGCCAGCAGCGTAGACCCGGGGACGAACACTGAAGCTTTCTTT.

This clonotype has just a few counts. The gene calls are TRBV15 and TRBJ1-5; D ambiguous. V shed 5 bases and J shed 6 bases, with 17 bases lying between them. CDR3 length: 15 residues. In germline, CDR1 is LNHNV, CDR2 YYDKDF (reference sequence). This CDR3 is CATSLLQGAAQPQHF. CDR3 bases: TGTGCCACCAGCCTCCTACAAGGTGCAGCTCAGCCCCAGCATTTT.

This clonotype was recorded only once. The chain has TRBV7-6 and TRBJ2-5; 7 nucleotides line up with TRBD2. Germline V CDR1 and CDR2: SGHVS, FNYEAQ. Unmatched junction bases numbered 6, after V lost 6 bases and J lost 2 bases. The CDR3 has 14 residues. The CDR3 loop reads CASSSGPSQETQYF. In DNA form, the CDR3 reads TGTGCCAGCAGTAGCGGGCCCTCACAAGAGACCCAGTACTTC.

CDR3 sequence reads: CASSTHGTENTEAFF. As DNA, the CDR3 is TGTGCCAGTAGTACCCACGGGACAGAGAACACTGAAGCTTTCTTT. This sequence joins TRBV19 and TRBJ1-1, with TRBD1 matching 7 bases. Germline assignment: CDR1 LNHDA and CDR2 SQIVND (reference sequence). J lost 1 base, V lost 4 bases, and 6 bases had no gene match. The CDR3 has 15 amino acids.

The chain employs TRBV30 and TRBJ1-1; weak D call: TRBD1 (5 bases). This CDR3 comprises 13 residues. Trimming removed 1 base at V and 0 bases at J, with 6 bases between. Germline V gene data show CDR1 as GTSNPN and CDR2 as SVGIG (reference sequence). The CDR3 DNA sequence: TGTGCCTGGAGTGCCAGGGTGAACACTGAAGCTTTCTTT. Its protein is CAWSARVNTEAFF. Combining the CDR3 with reference TRBV30 and TRBJ1-1 gives the whole variable domain SQTIHQWPATLVQPVGSPLSLECTVEGTSNPNLYWYRQAAGRGLQLLFYSVGIGQISSEVPQNLSASRPQDRQFILSSKKLLLSDSGFYLCAWSARVNTEAFFGQGTRLTVV.

Written as DNA, the CDR3 is TGTGCCAGCAGTTCCCTTAGCGGGGGGGCCGGGGAGCTGTTTTTT. Its protein product is CASSSLSGGAGELFF. The chain joins TRBV12-3 or TRBV12-4 to TRBJ2-2; 11 positions agree with TRBD2. The V gene end was trimmed by 4 bases and the J gene end by 6 bases; junction bases not matched to a gene: 4. The CDR3 contains 15 residues.

The CDR3 here is CSARDLGLRETQYF. In DNA, the CDR3 is TGCAGTGCTAGAGACCTGGGGTTAAGGGAGACCCAGTACTTC. The J gene is TRBJ2-5, the V gene TRBV20-1; D gene unclear. Trimming removed 0 bases at V and 5 bases at J, with 13 bases between. The CDR3 runs to 14 residues. Germline V gene sequence: CDR1 DFQATT, CDR2 SNEGSKA (reference sequence).

The genes are TRBV7-2 and TRBJ2-2, with D possibly being TRBD2 (6 bases). V gave up 5 bases and J gave up 7 bases, with 20 bases separating them. The germline CDR1 and CDR2 sequences are SGHTA and FQGNSA. This CDR3 has 16 residues. CDR3 bases: TGTGCCAGCAGCGGATCAGGGAGGCCCGGGAGCGGGGAGCTGTTTTTT. Its protein product is CASSGSGRPGSGELFF.

This clonotype was observed many times. This chain links TRBV12-3 or TRBV12-4 with TRBJ2-7; D unclear. The CDR3 contains 13 residues. Trimming removed 1 base from V and 2 bases from J, with 6 bases in between. CDR3 protein: CASSLESAYEQYF. CDR3 bases: TGTGCCAGCAGTTTAGAGTCAGCCTACGAGCAGTACTTC.

The rearrangement uses TRBV6-1 and TRBJ1-5; a weak D match, TRBD1 (6 bases). Trimming shortened V by 7 bases and J by 6 bases, and 19 bases separated the two germline ends. Germline V lookup: CDR1 MNHNS, CDR2 SASEGT. The CDR3 spans 15 residues. CDR3 sequence reads: CASTAAGRGSQPQHF. The CDR3 DNA is TGTGCCAGCACCGCTGCCGGGAGGGGGAGTCAGCCCCAGCATTTT.

This clonotype was found a few times. The chain links TRBV6-6 to TRBJ1-1, with 9 bases identical to TRBD1. This CDR3 is built from 13 residues. In germline, CDR1 is MNHNY, CDR2 SVGAGI (reference sequence). Germline trimming cut 8 bases from V and 4 bases from J; bases unmatched to any gene: 5. The CDR3 sequence is CASGTTGGTEAFF. Here the CDR3 DNA reads TGTGCCAGCGGTACGACAGGGGGCACTGAAGCTTTCTTT.

The count of this clonotype is one. The chain recombines TRBV5-1 with TRBJ2-5; D remains ambiguous. Germline V gene lookup returns CDR1 SGHRS and CDR2 YFSETQ. The V end was cut by 0 bases, the J end by 4 bases, with 16 bases between. The CDR3 totals 16 residues. As DNA, the CDR3 is TGCGCCAGCAGCTTGGGTGGCCGGCTATGGGGAGAGACCCAGTACTTC. Translated: CASSLGGRLWGETQYF.

This chain connects TRBV5-1 to TRBJ1-4, with TRBD1 matching 8 bases. The CDR3 loop spans 16 amino acids. In germline, CDR1 is SGHRS, CDR2 YFSETQ. The J segment lost 7 bases and the V segment lost 0 bases, leaving 8 bases of the junction unmatched. The chain's CDR3 is CASSLVTGGLSEKLFF. Here the CDR3 DNA reads TGCGCCAGCAGCTTGGTCACAGGGGGTTTGTCTGAAAAACTGTTTTTT.

The chain recombines TRBV9 with TRBJ1-6; D not certain. This CDR3 spans 15 amino acids. The V end was cut by 5 bases, the J end by 9 bases, with 18 bases between. CDR1 and CDR2 from the germline V gene are SGDLS and YYNGEE. DNA of the CDR3: TGTGCCAGCAGTTTAGAGGTGGCAAGGGCTTCACCCCTCCACTTT. Translating gives CASSLEVARASPLHF.

In the case of this clonotype: A read error may produce the germline difference seen at one junction end. This sequence joins TRBV29-1 and TRBJ2-7; D unclear. CDR1 SQVTM and CDR2 ANQGSEA come from the germline V gene. There are 11 residues in the CDR3. The CDR3 protein is CSVGKHYERYF. The CDR3 nucleotides are TGCAGCGTTGGAAAGCACTACGAGCGGTACTTC.

J is TRBJ1-1 and V is TRBV19, with TRBD1 identical over 9 bases. J gave up 6 bases and V 5 bases, and 7 bases lay outside the gene matches. CDR1 is LNHDA and CDR2 is SQIVND in the germline V gene (reference sequence). The CDR3 covers 14 residues. For the CDR3, the DNA is TGTGCCAGTAGTCTGGACAGGGGAGATCCTGAAGCTTTCTTT. Translated, it gives CASSLDRGDPEAFF.

This rearrangement joins TRBV3-1 to TRBJ1-1; a weak D match, TRBD1 (5 bases). V dropped 4 bases and J dropped 3 bases, with 15 bases sitting between them. This CDR3 comprises 15 residues. Germline-derived CDR1 and CDR2 are LGHDT and YNNKEL (reference sequence). The CDR3 DNA reads TGTGCCAGCAGCCCCCCACAGGCCCGGGACACTGAAGCTTTCTTT. Protein product: CASSPPQARDTEAFF.

This clonotype was seen only a few times. This chain uses TRBV20-1 with TRBJ2-6, with D possibly being TRBD1 or TRBD2 (5 bases each). V was cut by 2 bases and J by 0 bases, with 8 bases left in between. The CDR3 consists of 15 residues. The germline gives CDR1 DFQATT, CDR2 SNEGSKA (reference sequence). CDR3 residues: CSARLGVSGANVLTF. The CDR3 coding sequence is TGCAGTGCTAGATTGGGGGTCTCTGGGGCCAACGTCCTGACTTTC.

This clonotype came up a few times. This chain links TRBV2 with TRBJ2-3; 8 positions match TRBD2. CDR1 is SNHLY, CDR2 FYNNEI, per germline. This CDR3 region has 14 residues. J was trimmed by 3 bases and V by 5 bases; bases with no gene match: 4. In nucleotides, the CDR3 is TGTGCCAGCAGTCGAGGGACTAGAACAGATACGCAGTATTTT. Protein sequence: CASSRGTRTDTQYF.